This TCR beta chain was retrieved from a study of blood T cell repertoires in COVID-19. Study overall: Spain, Italy and the United States supplied samples that represented acute and convalescent COVID-19. T cells, B-cell-depleted T cells, or PBMCs provided the cDNA or gDNA that served as material.

There are 15 residues in the CDR3. Source study methods: Reference gene primer amplification yielded estimated nucleated cell counts. Profiled with immunoSEQ multiplex PCR; TCRdb holds only in-frame clones, not every one. V, J and clone size are taken as reported in that table, and D and trimming were inferred from the DNA itself. The data contain some 90,000 clones, 75% to 85% of them singletons. The receptor comes from a woman in her 70s with acute or convalescent COVID-19. The V and J genes are TRBV21-1 and TRBJ1-6; the table names TRBD1, a call not compared with the DNA. TRBV21-1 is termed a pseudogene. The sample comprised peripheral blood. CDR3 DNA: TGTGCCAGCAGCAAAGATTTTGTTTGGGGCTCACCCCTCCACTTT. Amino acid sequence: CASSKDFVWGSPLHF.